Detailed here is one T cell receptor (beta chain). What it recognizes is unknown. These data belong to a study of naive and memory T cell subsets. Study conclusions and caveats: Especially in CD8 cells, naive repertoires contained a few larger clonotypes, possibly CD45RA-re-expressing memory cells.

Two oligonucleotides, mixed equimolar, formed the beta constant-region primer covering TRBC1 and TRBC2. The ligated cDNA underwent four PCR rounds using SP2 and nested alpha and beta constant-region primers. Using its own MiXCR run on the UMI-ligation and nested PCR reads, TCRdb lists one record per CDR3 protein. The sample includes approximately 140,000 distinct CDR3 sequences, roughly 22% seen only once; the top ten take roughly 0.1%. CDR1 SGHTA and CDR2 FQGNSA come from the germline V gene. Trimming took off 0 bases at V and 1 base at J, with 6 bases between the two ends. The CDR3 is 14 amino acids.

The clonotype was recovered from a human donor in good health. The chain is built from TRBV7-2 and TRBJ2-5, with D perhaps being TRBD1 or TRBD2 (5 bases each). What was sequenced was naive CD4+ T cells from blood. This chain's CDR3 is CASSLAGTQETQYF. The CDR3 DNA follows: TGTGCCAGCAGCTTAGCGGGGACCCAAGAGACCCAGTACTTC.